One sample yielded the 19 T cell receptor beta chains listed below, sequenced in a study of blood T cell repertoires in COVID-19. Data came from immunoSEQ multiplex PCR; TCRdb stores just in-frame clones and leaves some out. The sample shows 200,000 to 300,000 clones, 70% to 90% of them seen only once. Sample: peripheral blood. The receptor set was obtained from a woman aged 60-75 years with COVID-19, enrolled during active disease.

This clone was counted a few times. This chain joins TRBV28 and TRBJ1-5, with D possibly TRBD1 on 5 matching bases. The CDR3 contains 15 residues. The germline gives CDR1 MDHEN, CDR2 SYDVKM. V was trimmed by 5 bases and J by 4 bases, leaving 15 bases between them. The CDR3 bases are TGTGCCAGCAGTCCGCCCGAGGCAGGGAATCAGCCCCAGCATTTT. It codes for CASSPPEAGNQPQHF.

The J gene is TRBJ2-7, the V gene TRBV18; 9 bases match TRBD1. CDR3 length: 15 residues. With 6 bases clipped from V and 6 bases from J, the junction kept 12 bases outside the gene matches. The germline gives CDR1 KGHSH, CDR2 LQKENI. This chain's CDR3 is CASSTPGQGAGEQYF. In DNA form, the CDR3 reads TGTGCCAGCTCTACACCGGGACAGGGAGCGGGCGAGCAGTACTTC.

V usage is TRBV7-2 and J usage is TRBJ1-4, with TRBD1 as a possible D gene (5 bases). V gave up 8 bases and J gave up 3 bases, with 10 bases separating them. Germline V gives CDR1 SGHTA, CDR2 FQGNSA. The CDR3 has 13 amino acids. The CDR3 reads CASAGGANEKLFF. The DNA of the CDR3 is TGTGCCAGCGCCGGGGGGGCTAATGAAAAACTGTTTTTT.

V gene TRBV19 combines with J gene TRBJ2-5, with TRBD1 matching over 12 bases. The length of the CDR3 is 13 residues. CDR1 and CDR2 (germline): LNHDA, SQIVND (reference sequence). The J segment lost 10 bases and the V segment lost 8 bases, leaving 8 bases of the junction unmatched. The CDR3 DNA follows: TGTGCCAGTCGTACAGGGACAGGGGGCAGCCAGTACTTC. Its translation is CASRTGTGGSQYF. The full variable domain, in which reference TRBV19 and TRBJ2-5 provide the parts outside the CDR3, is DGGITQSPKYLFRKEGQNVTLSCEQNLNHDAMYWYRQDPGQGLRLIYYSQIVNDFQKGDIAEGYSVSREKKESFPLTVTSAQKNPTAFYLCASRTGTGGSQYFGPGTRLLVL.

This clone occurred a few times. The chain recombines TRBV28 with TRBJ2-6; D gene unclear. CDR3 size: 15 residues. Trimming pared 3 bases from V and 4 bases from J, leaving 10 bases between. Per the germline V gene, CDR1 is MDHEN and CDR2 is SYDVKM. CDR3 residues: CASSFGSSGANVLTF. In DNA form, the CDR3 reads TGTGCCAGCAGTTTCGGGTCGTCCGGGGCCAACGTCCTGACTTTC.

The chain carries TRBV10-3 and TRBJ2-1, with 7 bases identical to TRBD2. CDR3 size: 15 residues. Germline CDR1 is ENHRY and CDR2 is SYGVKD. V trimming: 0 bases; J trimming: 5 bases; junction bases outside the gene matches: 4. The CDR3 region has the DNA TGTGCCATCAGTGAGTCAGGACTAGGGAACAATGAGCAGTTCTTC. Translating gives CAISESGLGNNEQFF.

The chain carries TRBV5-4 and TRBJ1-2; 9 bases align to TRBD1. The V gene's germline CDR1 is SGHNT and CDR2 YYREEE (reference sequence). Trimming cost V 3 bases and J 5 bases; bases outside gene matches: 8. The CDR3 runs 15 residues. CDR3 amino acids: CASSSRGQGRYGYTF. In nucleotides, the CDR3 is TGTGCCAGCAGCTCCAGAGGACAGGGGAGGTATGGCTACACCTTC.

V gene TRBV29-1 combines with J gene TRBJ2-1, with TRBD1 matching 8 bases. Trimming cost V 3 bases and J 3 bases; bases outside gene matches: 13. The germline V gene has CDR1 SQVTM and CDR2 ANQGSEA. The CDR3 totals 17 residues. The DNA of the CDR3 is TGCAGCGTTGAGGGTCAGGGGGCTGCATTTTTCTACAATGAGCAGTTCTTC. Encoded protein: CSVEGQGAAFFYNEQFF.

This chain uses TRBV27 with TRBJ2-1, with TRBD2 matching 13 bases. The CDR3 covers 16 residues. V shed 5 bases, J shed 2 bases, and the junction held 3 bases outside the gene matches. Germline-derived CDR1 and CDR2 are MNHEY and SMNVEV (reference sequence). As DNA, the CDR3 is TGTGCCAGCAGTCCCGGGACTAGCGGGGCCTACAATGAGCAGTTCTTC. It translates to CASSPGTSGAYNEQFF.

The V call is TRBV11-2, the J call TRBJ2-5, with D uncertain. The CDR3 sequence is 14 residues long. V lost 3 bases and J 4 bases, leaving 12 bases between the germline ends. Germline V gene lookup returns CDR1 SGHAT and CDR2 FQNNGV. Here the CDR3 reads CASSFGPGRETQYF. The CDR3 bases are TGTGCCAGCAGCTTCGGTCCGGGTCGAGAGACCCAGTACTTC.

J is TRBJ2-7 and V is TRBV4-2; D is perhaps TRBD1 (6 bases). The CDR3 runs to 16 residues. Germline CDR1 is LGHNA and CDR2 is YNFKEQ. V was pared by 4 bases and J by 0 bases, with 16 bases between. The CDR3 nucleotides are TGTGCCAGCAGCCCCTCAGGACAGACGAGCTCCTACGAGCAGTACTTC. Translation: CASSPSGQTSSYEQYF.

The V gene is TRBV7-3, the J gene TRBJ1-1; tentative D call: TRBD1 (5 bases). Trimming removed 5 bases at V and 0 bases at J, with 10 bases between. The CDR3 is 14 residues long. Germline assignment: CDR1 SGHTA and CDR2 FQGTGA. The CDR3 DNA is TGTGCCAGCAGCCCCCAGACAGTGAACACTGAAGCTTTCTTT. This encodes CASSPQTVNTEAFF.

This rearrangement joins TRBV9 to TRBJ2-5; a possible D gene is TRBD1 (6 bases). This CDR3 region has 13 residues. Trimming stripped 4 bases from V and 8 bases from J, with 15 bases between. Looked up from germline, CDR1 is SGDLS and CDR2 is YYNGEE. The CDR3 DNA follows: TGTGCCAGCAGCATCAGACAGGACGGTACCCAGTACTTC. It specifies CASSIRQDGTQYF.

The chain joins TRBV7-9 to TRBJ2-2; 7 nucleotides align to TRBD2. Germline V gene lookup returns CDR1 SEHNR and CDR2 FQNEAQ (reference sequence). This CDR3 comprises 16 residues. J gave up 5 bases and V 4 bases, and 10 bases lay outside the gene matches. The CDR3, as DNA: TGTGCCAGCAGCTCGACGAGCGGGATAAGGACCGGGGAGCTGTTTTTT. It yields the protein CASSSTSGIRTGELFF.

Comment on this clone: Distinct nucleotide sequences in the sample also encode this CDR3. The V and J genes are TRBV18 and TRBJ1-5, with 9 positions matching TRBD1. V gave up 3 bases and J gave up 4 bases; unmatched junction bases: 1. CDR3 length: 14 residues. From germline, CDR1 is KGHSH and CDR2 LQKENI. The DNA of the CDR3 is TGTGCCAGCTCACCGGGACAGGGAAATCAGCCCCAGCATTTT. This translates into CASSPGQGNQPQHF. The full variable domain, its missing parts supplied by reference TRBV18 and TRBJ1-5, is NAGVMQNPRHLVRRRGQEARLRCSPMKGHSHVYWYRQLPEEGLKFMVYLQKENIIDESGMPKERFSAEFPKEGPSILRIQQVVRGDSAAYFCASSPGQGNQPQHFGDGTRLSIL.

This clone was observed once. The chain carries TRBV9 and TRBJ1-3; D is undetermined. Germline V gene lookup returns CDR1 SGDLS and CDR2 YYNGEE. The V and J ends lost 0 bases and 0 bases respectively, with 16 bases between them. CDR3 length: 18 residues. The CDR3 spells CASSVEGAAAASGNTIYF. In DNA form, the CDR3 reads TGTGCCAGCAGCGTAGAGGGAGCGGCGGCCGCCTCTGGAAACACCATATATTTT.

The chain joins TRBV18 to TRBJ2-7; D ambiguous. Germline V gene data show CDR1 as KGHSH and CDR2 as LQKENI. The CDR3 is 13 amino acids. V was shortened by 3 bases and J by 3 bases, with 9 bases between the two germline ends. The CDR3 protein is CASSPPSIYEQYF. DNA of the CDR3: TGTGCCAGCTCACCTCCGTCTATCTACGAGCAGTACTTC.

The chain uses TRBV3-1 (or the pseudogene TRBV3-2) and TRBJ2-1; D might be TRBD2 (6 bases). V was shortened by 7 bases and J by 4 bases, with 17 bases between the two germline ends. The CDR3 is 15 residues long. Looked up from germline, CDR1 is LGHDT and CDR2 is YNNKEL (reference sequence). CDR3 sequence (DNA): TGTGCCAGCACCGCAACTAGCCGAAGATACAATGAGCAGTTCTTC. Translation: CASTATSRRYNEQFF.

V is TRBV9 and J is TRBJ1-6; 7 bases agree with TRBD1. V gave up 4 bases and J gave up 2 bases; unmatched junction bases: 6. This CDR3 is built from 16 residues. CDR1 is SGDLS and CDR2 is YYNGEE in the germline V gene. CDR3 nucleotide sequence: TGTGCCAGCAGCCCCCCGGGGACAGCCTATAATTCACCCCTCCACTTT. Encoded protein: CASSPPGTAYNSPLHF.